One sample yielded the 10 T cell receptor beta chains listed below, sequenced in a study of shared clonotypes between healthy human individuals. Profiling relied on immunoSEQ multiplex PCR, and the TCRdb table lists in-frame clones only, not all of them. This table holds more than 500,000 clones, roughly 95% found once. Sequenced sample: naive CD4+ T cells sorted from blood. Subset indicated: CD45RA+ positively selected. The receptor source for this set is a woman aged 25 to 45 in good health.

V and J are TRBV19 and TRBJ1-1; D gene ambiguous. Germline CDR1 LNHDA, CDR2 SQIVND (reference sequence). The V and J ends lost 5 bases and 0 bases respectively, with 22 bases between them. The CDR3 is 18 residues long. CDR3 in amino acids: CASSFVADMTRLNTEAFF. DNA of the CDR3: TGTGCCAGTAGTTTTGTTGCGGATATGACCCGGTTGAACACTGAAGCTTTCTTT.

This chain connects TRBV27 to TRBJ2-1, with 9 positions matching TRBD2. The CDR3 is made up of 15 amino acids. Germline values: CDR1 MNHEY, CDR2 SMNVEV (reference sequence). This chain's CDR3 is CAIRPRSGRYNEQFF. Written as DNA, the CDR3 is TGTGCTATCCGCCCGAGGAGCGGGAGGTACAATGAGCAGTTCTTC.

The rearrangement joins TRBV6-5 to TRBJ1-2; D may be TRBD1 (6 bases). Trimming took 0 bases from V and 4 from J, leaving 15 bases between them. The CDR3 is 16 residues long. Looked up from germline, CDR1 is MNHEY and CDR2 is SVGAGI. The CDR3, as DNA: TGTGCCAGCAGTTACTCGATTCGGACAGCTATCTATGGCTACACCTTC. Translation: CASSYSIRTAIYGYTF.

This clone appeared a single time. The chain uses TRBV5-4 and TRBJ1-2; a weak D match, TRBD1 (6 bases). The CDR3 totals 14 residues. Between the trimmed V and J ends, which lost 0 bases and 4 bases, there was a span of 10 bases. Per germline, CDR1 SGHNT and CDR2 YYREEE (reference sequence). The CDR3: CASSLEGQSYGYTF. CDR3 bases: TGTGCCAGCAGCTTGGAAGGACAGTCCTATGGCTACACCTTC.

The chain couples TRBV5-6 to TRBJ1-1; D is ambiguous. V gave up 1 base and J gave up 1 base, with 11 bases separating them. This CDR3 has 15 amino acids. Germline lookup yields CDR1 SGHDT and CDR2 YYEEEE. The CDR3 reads CASSLLNQRNTEAFF. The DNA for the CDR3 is TGTGCCAGCAGCTTGTTAAACCAGCGGAACACTGAAGCTTTCTTT.

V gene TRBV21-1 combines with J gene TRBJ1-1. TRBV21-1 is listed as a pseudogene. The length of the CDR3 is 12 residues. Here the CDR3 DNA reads TGTGCCAGCAGCACGACACCCCCGGGAGCTTTCTTT. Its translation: CASSTTPPGAFF.

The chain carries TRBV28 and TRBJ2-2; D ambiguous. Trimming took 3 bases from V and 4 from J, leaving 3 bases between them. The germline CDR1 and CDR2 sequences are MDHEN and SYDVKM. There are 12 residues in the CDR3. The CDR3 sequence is CASSLVTGELFF. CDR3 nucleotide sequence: TGTGCCAGCAGTTTGGTCACCGGGGAGCTGTTTTTT.

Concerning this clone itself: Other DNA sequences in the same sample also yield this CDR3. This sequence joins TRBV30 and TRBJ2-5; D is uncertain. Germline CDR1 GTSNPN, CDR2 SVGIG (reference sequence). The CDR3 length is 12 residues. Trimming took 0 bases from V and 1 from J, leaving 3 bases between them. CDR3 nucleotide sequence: TGTGCCTGGAGTGTAAGCCAAGAGACCCAGTACTTC. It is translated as CAWSVSQETQYF.

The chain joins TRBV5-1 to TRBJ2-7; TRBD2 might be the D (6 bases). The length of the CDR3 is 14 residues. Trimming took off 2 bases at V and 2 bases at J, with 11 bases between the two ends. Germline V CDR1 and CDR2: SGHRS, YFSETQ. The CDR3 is CASSFGGGAYEQYF. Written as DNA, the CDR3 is TGCGCCAGCAGCTTCGGCGGAGGGGCCTACGAGCAGTACTTC. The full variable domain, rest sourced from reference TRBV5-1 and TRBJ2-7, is KAGVTQTPRYLIKTRGQQVTLSCSPISGHRSVSWYQQTPGQGLQFLFEYFSETQRNKGNFPGRFSGRQFSNSRSEMNVSTLELGDSALYLCASSFGGGAYEQYFGPGTRLTVT.

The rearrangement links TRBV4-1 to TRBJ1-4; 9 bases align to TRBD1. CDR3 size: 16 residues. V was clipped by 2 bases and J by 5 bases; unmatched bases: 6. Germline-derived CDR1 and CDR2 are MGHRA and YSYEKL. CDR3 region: CASSQPPGQGNEKLFF. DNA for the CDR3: TGCGCCAGCAGCCAACCCCCCGGACAGGGGAATGAAAAACTGTTTTTT.